The 11 T cell receptor beta chains given below trace back to one sample, sequenced in a study of cytomegalovirus exposure and HLA in healthy donors. Produced via immunoSEQ multiplex PCR; TCRdb's table is partial and in-frame only. This table has roughly 140,000 clones, roughly 91% appearing once. Sequencing input: PBMCs. These receptors were obtained from a young woman in good health and CMV-seropositive.

This clone was counted once. The genes are TRBV6-1 and TRBJ1-2; D remains ambiguous. The germline CDR1 and CDR2 sequences are MNHNS and SASEGT. CDR3 length equals 14 residues. Trimming removed 6 bases from V and 5 bases from J, with 16 bases in between. CDR3 DNA: TGTGCCAGCAGAGGTAGTGGGGAGCTTTATGGCTACACCTTC. Translation gives CASRGSGELYGYTF.

The V call is TRBV2, the J call TRBJ2-7; D perhaps matches TRBD2 (5 bases). Germline V lookup: CDR1 SNHLY, CDR2 FYNNEI. V was clipped by 2 bases and J by 4 bases, with 21 bases between them. The CDR3 runs to 17 residues. CDR3 DNA sequence: TGTGCCAGCAGTGAAACGGTGGAGGTCTATCGGTATTACGAGCAGTACTTC. Amino acids: CASSETVEVYRYYEQYF.

The rearrangement uses TRBV5-6 and TRBJ1-2, with D uncertain. The germline CDR1 and CDR2 sequences are SGHDT and YYEEEE. The CDR3 covers 14 residues. Between the trimmed V and J ends, which lost 1 base and 4 bases, there was a span of 11 bases. CDR3 nucleotides: TGTGCCAGCAGCTTGAATAGACTTCTCTATGGCTACACCTTC. It translates to CASSLNRLLYGYTF.

V gene TRBV7-8 combines with J gene TRBJ2-7; TRBD2 agrees at 11 bases. J was trimmed by 6 bases and V by 7 bases; bases with no gene match: 8. Germline-derived CDR1 and CDR2 are SGHVS and FQNEAQ. CDR3 length: 14 amino acids. DNA of the CDR3: TGTGCCAGCACGATTAGCGGGAGGGCCGCCGAGCAGTACTTC. Residues: CASTISGRAAEQYF.

The chain has TRBV28 and TRBJ2-1, with 10 nucleotides matching TRBD2. J was trimmed by 6 bases and V by 5 bases; bases with no gene match: 7. The V gene's germline CDR1 is MDHEN and CDR2 SYDVKM. The CDR3 spans 15 residues. The CDR3 DNA reads as TGTGCCAGCAGTGCGGCTAGCGGGAGTACCAATGAGCAGTTCTTC. Translating gives CASSAASGSTNEQFF. The whole variable domain, remainder taken from reference TRBV28 and TRBJ2-1, is DVKVTQSSRYLVKRTGEKVFLECVQDMDHENMFWYRQDPGLGLRLIYFSYDVKMKEKGDIPEGYSVSREKKERFSLILESASTNQTSMYLCASSAASGSTNEQFFGPGTRLTVL.

The table lists this clone with a few counts. The rearrangement joins TRBV19 to TRBJ2-7; 11 bases match TRBD2. This CDR3 is 15 amino acids long. Germline CDR1 and CDR2: LNHDA and SQIVND (reference sequence). Trimming cost V 6 bases and J 3 bases; bases outside gene matches: 7. The CDR3 sequence is CASRDTSGSFYEQYF. The CDR3 bases are TGTGCCAGTAGGGACACTAGCGGGAGTTTCTACGAGCAGTACTTC. The full variable domain, rest sourced from reference TRBV19 and TRBJ2-7, is DGGITQSPKYLFRKEGQNVTLSCEQNLNHDAMYWYRQDPGQGLRLIYYSQIVNDFQKGDIAEGYSVSREKKESFPLTVTSAQKNPTAFYLCASRDTSGSFYEQYFGPGTRLTVT.

CDR3: CASQTSIDTGELFF. Here the CDR3 DNA reads TGTGCCAGCCAAACTAGTATCGACACCGGGGAGCTGTTTTTT. This sequence joins TRBV9 and TRBJ2-2; weak D call: TRBD2 (5 bases). This CDR3 is 14 amino acids long. Trimming took 7 bases from V and 3 from J, leaving 13 bases between them. CDR1 and CDR2 from the germline V gene are SGDLS and YYNGEE. Full variable domain (rest looked up from reference TRBV9 and TRBJ2-2): DSGVTQTPKHLITATGQRVTLRCSPRSGDLSVYWYQQSLDQGLQFLIQYYNGEERAKGNILERFSAQQFPDLHSELNLSSLELGDSALYFCASQTSIDTGELFFGEGSRLTVL.

This clone appeared a single time. The chain couples TRBV18 to TRBJ2-7; TRBD2 aligns across 11 bases. The V gene's germline CDR1 is KGHSH and CDR2 LQKENI. The junction had 5 bases not matched to a gene; V was cut back by 5 bases and J by 5 bases. The CDR3 contains 14 residues. The CDR3 region has the DNA TGTGCCAGCTCAGCATTGGGACTAGCGGACGAGCAGTACTTC. Its protein product is CASSALGLADEQYF.

The chain has TRBV5-1 and TRBJ2-2; weak D call: TRBD2 (5 bases). The germline V gene encodes CDR1 SGHRS and CDR2 YFSETQ. V lost 1 base to trimming and J lost 0 bases, with 7 bases between them. This CDR3 has 15 residues. The CDR3, as DNA: TGCGCCAGCAGCTTGCGGGAAACGAACACCGGGGAGCTGTTTTTT. This gives the protein CASSLRETNTGELFF.

The rearrangement uses TRBV7-2 and TRBJ2-5, with D perhaps matching TRBD1 (6 bases). The CDR3 has 13 residues. From germline, CDR1 is SGHTA and CDR2 FQGNSA. Trimming stripped 5 bases from V and 5 bases from J, with 12 bases between. The CDR3 region has the DNA TGTGCCAGCAGCACTCCTAGGGGGGAGACCCAGTACTTC. Translating it yields CASSTPRGETQYF.

In this sample, this clone turned up many times. This chain links TRBV19 with TRBJ2-1, with TRBD2 matching 14 bases. Trimming took 5 bases from V and 15 from J; bases not matched to a gene: 6. The CDR3 totals 13 residues. From germline, CDR1 is LNHDA and CDR2 SQIVND (reference sequence). For the CDR3, the DNA is TGTGCCAGTAGTCAAGGGACTAGCGGGAGTTCGTTCTTC. This gives the protein CASSQGTSGSSFF.